A single T cell receptor beta chain is shown here with its context. The method was immunoSEQ multiplex PCR; TCRdb's version includes in-frame clones alone and lacks a portion of them. The sample includes 80,000 to 100,000 clones, approximately 80% seen only once; the top ten take roughly 5.6%. This entry belongs to a study of glioma-infiltrating T cells after dendritic cell vaccination. Across the study: Between about 2002 and 2013, patients got autologous tumor lysate-pulsed dendritic cell vaccines.

There are 16 residues in the CDR3. Trimming took off 4 bases at V and 2 bases at J, with 14 bases between the two ends. Germline loops: CDR1 SGHTA, CDR2 FQGNSA. Source: blood, taken before dendritic cell vaccination. This rearrangement joins TRBV7-2 to TRBJ2-2; D is ambiguous. This receptor was obtained from a human donor with glioblastoma. The CDR3 coding sequence is TGTGCCAGCAGCTCTCCGGTCTCGATTAACACCGGGGAGCTGTTTTTT. Its protein is CASSSPVSINTGELFF.